This TCR beta chain was identified during a study of Graves' ophthalmopathy and Graves' hyperthyroidism. Whole-study results and caveats: Among expanded thyroid clonotypes above 0.001 frequency, most also occurred in blood. The study's model predicted ophthalmopathy progression at 65% to 71% sensitivity and around 75% specificity.

Germline V gene data show CDR1 as LNHDA and CDR2 as SQIVND (reference sequence). Trimming took 10 bases from V and 0 from J, leaving 18 bases between them. This CDR3 is 15 amino acids long. In this sample, this clonotype turned up many times. Antigen: not known. The authors amplified TCR beta CDR3 regions from RNA transcripts. HTBI-primed RT-PCR formed the first round, and a multiplex PCR formed the second. Each CDR3 protein gets one entry after TCRdb re-called the multiplex PCR reads with MiXCR. Of 900,000 to 1,200,000 distinct CDR3 sequences in the sample, approximately 35% are singletons; the top ten hold over 8.5%.

The chain couples TRBV19 to TRBJ1-1; D might be TRBD1 (5 bases). The source is an adult man with Graves' hyperthyroidism. Sequencing input: peripheral blood or thyroid tissue (not recorded which). CDR3 sequence (DNA): TGTGCCACCCGACAGAGCGGCTCAATGAACACTGAAGCTTTCTTT. This encodes CATRQSGSMNTEAFF.